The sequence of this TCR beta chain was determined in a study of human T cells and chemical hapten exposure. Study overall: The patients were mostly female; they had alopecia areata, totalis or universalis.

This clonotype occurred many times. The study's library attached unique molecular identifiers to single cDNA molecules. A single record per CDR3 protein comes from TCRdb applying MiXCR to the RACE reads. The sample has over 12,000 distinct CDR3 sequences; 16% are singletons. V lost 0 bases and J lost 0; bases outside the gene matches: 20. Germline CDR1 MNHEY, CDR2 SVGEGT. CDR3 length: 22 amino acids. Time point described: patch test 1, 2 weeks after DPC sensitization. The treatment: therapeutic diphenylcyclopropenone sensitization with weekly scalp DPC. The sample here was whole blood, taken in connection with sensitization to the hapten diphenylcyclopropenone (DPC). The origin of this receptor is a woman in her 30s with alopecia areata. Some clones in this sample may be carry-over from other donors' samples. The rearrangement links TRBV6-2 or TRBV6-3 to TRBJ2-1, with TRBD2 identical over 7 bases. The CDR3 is CASSYSMMSSGTRKSSYNEQFF. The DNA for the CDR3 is TGTGCCAGCAGTTACTCGATGATGTCTAGCGGCACCAGAAAGAGCTCCTACAATGAGCAGTTCTTC.